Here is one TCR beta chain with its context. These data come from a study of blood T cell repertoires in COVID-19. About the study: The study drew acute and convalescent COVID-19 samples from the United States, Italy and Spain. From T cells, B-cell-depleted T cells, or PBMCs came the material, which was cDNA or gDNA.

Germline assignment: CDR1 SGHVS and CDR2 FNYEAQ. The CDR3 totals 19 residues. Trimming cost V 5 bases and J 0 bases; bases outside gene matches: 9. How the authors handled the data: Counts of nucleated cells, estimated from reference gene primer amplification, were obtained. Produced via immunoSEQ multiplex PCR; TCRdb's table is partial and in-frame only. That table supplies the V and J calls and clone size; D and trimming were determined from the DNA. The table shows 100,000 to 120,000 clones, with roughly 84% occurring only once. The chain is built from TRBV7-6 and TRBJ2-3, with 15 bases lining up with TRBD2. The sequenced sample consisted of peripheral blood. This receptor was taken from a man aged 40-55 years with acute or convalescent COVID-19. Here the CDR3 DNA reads TGTGCCAGCAGCCCCCTCGGACTAGCGGGGGGGCTTAGCACAGATACGCAGTATTTT. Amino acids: CASSPLGLAGGLSTDTQYF.